There are a few counts of the clone carrying this T cell receptor (beta chain). These data come from a study of identical twins. The length of the CDR3 is 14 residues. Between the trimmed V and J ends, which lost 0 bases and 2 bases, there was a span of 6 bases. Germline CDR1 is SGHRS and CDR2 is YFSETQ. One entry per CDR3 protein, called by TCRdb with MiXCR from the 5' RACE reads. The sample holds 700,000 to 950,000 distinct CDR3 sequences, about 12% seen once. The same sample was also used in a study of yellow fever vaccine responses in identical twins.

The chain recombines TRBV5-1 with TRBJ1-5; D not certain. The sample taken for sequencing was PBMCs. The receptor comes from a woman aged 18-29 years in good health. Here the CDR3 DNA reads TGCGCCAGCAGCTTGGGGTATGGCAATCAGCCCCAGCATTTT. It specifies CASSLGYGNQPQHF.